Below, one TCR beta chain is given with its context. Its matching antigen is unknown. This sample is part of a study of metastatic and nonmetastatic thyroid tumors. Study details: Malignant and benign thyroid patients had repertoires compared in peripheral blood and tumor or nodule tissue.

TCRdb re-clonotyped the PCR reads via MiXCR. Of more than 10,000 clones listed, 27% are singletons. Among the patients, none had received any treatment before thyroid surgery. The CDR3 totals 13 residues. Trimming cost V 6 bases and J 6 bases; bases outside gene matches: 8. CDR1 MRHNA and CDR2 SNTAGT come from the germline V gene. Overall study findings and caveats: Significantly higher TCR beta diversity was reportedly seen in malignant thyroid tumors than benign nodules, in blood and tumor.

The clonotype was recovered from a female donor with papillary thyroid cancer or a benign thyroid nodule (not recorded which). Some clones in this sample may be carry-over from other donors' samples. The V gene is TRBV6-4, the J gene TRBJ2-7; 7 bases fit TRBD1. Sequencing input: tumor tissue. This chain's CDR3 is CASRHPTGFEQYF. The CDR3 DNA reads TGTGCCAGCAGACATCCGACAGGGTTCGAGCAGTACTTC.